The clone carrying this TCR beta chain was observed at least ten times. Its specificity is unknown. TCRdb re-derived calls from the PCR reads in MiXCR, one entry per CDR3 protein. The data hold some 590,000 distinct CDR3 sequences, with roughly 25% observed a single time. Libraries used about 18,000 to 1,100,000 sorted naive CD8 T cells and 10%, 30% or 50% RNA input. The authors sorted naive CD8 T cells as CD8+CD4-CCR7+CD45RA+. This specimen belongs to a study of molecular identifiers for immune sequencing clone quantification. CDR1 SGHTA and CDR2 FQGNSA come from the germline V gene. The CDR3 extends over 17 amino acids. V was cut by 2 bases and J by 1 base, with 15 bases left in between. Study results and limitations: Effector cells kept over 99% of their molecules in clones above 20 RNA copies, while naive cells kept under 1% there. Barcode sharing among identical TCR molecules could make large clones appear smaller.

This receptor was identified in a human donor in good health. Some libraries in this study had Jurkat cell RNA spiked in. The source material was naive CD8+ T cells from blood, with Jurkat cell RNA spiked in. Subset denoted: FACS-sorted CD8+CD4-CCR7+CD45RA+ naive T cells. The rearrangement links TRBV7-2 to TRBJ2-4, with D hard to call. The CDR3, as DNA: TGTGCCAGCAGCTTATGGGAAGGGCCAGCGGCCAAAAACATTCAGTACTTC. It encodes CASSLWEGPAAKNIQYF.